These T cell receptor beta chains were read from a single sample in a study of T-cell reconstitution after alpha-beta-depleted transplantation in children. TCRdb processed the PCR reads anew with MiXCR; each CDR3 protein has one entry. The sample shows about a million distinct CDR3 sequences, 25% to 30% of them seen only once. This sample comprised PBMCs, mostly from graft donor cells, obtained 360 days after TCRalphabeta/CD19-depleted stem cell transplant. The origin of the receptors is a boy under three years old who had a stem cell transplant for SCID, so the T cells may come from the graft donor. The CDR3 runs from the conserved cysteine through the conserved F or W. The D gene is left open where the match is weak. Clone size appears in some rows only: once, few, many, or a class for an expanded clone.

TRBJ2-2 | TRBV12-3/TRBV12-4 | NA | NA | TGTGCCAGCACTCGAGGGACGAACACCGGGGAGCTGTTTTTT | CASTRGTNTGELFF
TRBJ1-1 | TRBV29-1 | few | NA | TGCAGCGTTGAATCAGGGAACTCAGCTTTCTTT | CSVESGNSAFF
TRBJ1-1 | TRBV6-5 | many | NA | TGTGCCAGCAGGATCTGGCCACGGGACACTGAAGCTTTCTTT | CASRIWPRDTEAFF
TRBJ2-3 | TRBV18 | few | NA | TGTGCCAGCTCACCACCGGCGGCAGATACGCAGTATTTT | CASSPPAADTQYF
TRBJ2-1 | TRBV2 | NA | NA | TGTGCCAGCGTAGGGACAAGACACTACAATGAGCAGTTCTTC | CASVGTRHYNEQFF
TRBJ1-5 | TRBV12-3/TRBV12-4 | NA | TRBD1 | TGTGCCAGCAGCCCCGGACAGGAGTGGGGACAGCCCCAGCATTTT | CASSPGQEWGQPQHF
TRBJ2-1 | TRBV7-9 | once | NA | TGTGCCAGCAGCTCTTCTGGAGGGTTCGAGCAGTTCTTC | CASSSSGGFEQFF
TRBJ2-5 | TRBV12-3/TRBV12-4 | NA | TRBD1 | TGTGCCAGCAGCCGGGACAGAGCAGGGACCCAGTACTTC | CASSRDRAGTQYF
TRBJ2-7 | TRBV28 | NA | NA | TGTGCCAGCAACGGGCCGTGGGTCGGCGAGCAGTACTTC | CASNGPWVGEQYF
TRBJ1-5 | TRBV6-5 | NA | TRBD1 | TGTGCCAGCAGTTTACACGGACAGGGTCAGCCCCAGCATTTT | CASSLHGQGQPQHF
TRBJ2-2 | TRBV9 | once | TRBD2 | TGTGCCAGCGGCGAGCGGGGCTATCAGACCGGGGAGCTGTTTTTT | CASGERGYQTGELFF
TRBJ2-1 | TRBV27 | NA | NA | TGTGCCAGCAGTGCACGCGGGGGCCGGGGGAATGAGCAGTTCTTC | CASSARGGRGNEQFF
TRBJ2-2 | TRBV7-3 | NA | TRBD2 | TGTGCCAGCAGCTCCCCCGGACTAGCGGGGGGCCGTCCTACCGGGGAGCTGTTTTTT | CASSSPGLAGGRPTGELFF
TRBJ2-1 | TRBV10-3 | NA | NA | TGTGCCATCTGGTCGGTAATTGGCAATGAGCAGTTCTTC | CAIWSVIGNEQFF
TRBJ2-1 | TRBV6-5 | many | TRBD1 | TGTGCCAGCAGTTCCCCTCCCCACCGGGACAGACGCAATGAGCAGTTCTTC | CASSSPPHRDRRNEQFF
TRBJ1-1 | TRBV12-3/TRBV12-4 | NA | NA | TGTGCCAGCAGTCGACCTGGGACCCCTGCCACTGAAGCTTTCTTT | CASSRPGTPATEAFF
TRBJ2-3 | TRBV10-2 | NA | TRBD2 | TGCGCCAGCAGGGAGGTAGCGGGGGGGATGGATACGCAGTATTTT | CASREVAGGMDTQYF
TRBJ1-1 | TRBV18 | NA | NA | TGTGCCAGCTCACCCAATCTACAGGGAAGCGGGGCTGAAGCTTTCTTT | CASSPNLQGSGAEAFF
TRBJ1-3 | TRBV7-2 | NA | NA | TGTGCCAGCAGCTTAGACAATGAGGGGAGCACCATATATTTT | CASSLDNEGSTIYF
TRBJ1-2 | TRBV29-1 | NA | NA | TGCAGCGTGAGGGGGGGCGCGGGTGGCTACACCTTC | CSVRGGAGGYTF
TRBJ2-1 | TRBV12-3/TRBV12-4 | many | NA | TGCGCCAGCAGCTTCGGGGGCCGGAATGAGCAGTTCTTC | CASSFGGRNEQFF
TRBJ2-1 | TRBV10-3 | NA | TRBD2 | TGTGCCATCAGTGACCAAGGACTAGGCGAGGGTGAGCAGTTCTTC | CAISDQGLGEGEQFF
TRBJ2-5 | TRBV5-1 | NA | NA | TGCGCCAGCAGCTTGTCCCCCGGAGGGACAGCTCAAGAGACCCAGTACTTC | CASSLSPGGTAQETQYF
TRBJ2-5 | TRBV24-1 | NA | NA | TGTGCCACCAGACAGACAGGAGAACAAGAGACCCAGTACTTC | CATRQTGEQETQYF
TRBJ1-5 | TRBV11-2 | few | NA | TGTGCCAGCAGCTTAGTAGGGTACAGCAACAAAGGGAATCAGCCCCAGCATTTT | CASSLVGYSNKGNQPQHF
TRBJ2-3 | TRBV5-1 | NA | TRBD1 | TGCGCCAGCAGTACCCGGGACAGGGATCCGGGTACGCAGTATTTT | CASSTRDRDPGTQYF
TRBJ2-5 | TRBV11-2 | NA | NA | TGTGCCAGCAGCTTAGTAGCACTTTCAGAGACCCAGTACTTC | CASSLVALSETQYF
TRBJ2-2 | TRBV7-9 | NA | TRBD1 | TGTGCCAGCATAATCCCCGGGACAGGGGTTAGTCCCGGGGAGCTGTTTTTT | CASIIPGTGVSPGELFF
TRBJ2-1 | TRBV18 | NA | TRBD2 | TGTGCCAGCTCACCACGAGGGGTAGCGGGGGCCTTATACAATGAGCAGTTCTTC | CASSPRGVAGALYNEQFF